Listed below are T cell receptor beta chains from one sample, sequenced in a study of patients and donors after allogeneic stem cell transplantation. TCRdb fed the RT-PCR reads into MiXCR, producing one record per CDR3 protein. Among tens of thousands of distinct CDR3 sequences listed, 40% to 60% were seen once. Sequences were obtained from blood, either unsorted or a sorted T cell fraction (not recorded which). Receptor source: a human donor who was either an allogeneic HSCT recipient or a stem cell or donor lymphocyte infusion donor (not recorded which). It is not recorded whose cells these are; they may come from a transplant donor. CDR3s leave out the opening cysteine and the closing phenylalanine or tryptophan. Each record gives: clone size, V gene, CDR3 protein. Clone size is not always given. Where it is, it says once, few, many or a class for expanded clones.

size: NA
V: TRBV29-1
CDR3: SVLQGLNTEAF

size: NA
V: TRBV29-1
CDR3: SVTVGETQY

size: once
V: TRBV10-2
CDR3: ASGPQRPQH

size: few
V: TRBV5-1
CDR3: ASSLRRDTEAF

size: few
V: TRBV28
CDR3: ASSFAGGMNTEAF

size: NA
V: TRBV6-5
CDR3: ASSYSSGTGIKYGYT

size: NA
V: TRBV20-1
CDR3: SAAGQGAEQF

size: NA
V: TRBV7-3
CDR3: ASSLGQFPGNTIY

size: NA
V: TRBV28
CDR3: ASSPGGGNTEAF

size: NA
V: TRBV28
CDR3: ASSRGGSSNQPQH

size: few
V: TRBV5-5
CDR3: ASSLSLAGANYGYT

size: NA
V: TRBV12-3/TRBV12-4
CDR3: ASSRTGGGEAF

size: few
V: TRBV12-3/TRBV12-4
CDR3: ASTPGWGSSYNSPLH

size: NA
V: TRBV3-1
CDR3: ASSRSVVSQGF

size: NA
V: TRBV20-1
CDR3: SARDARENTEAF

size: once
V: TRBV12-3/TRBV12-4
CDR3: ASRVPGLGGTEAF

size: NA
V: TRBV7-2
CDR3: ASSFLWGSSYNEQF

size: NA
V: TRBV5-6
CDR3: ASRLTSNTEAF

size: few
V: TRBV4-3
CDR3: ASSQDTGGASGNTIY

size: few
V: TRBV6-2/TRBV6-3
CDR3: ASSYSYLQATEAF

size: few
V: TRBV12-3/TRBV12-4
CDR3: ASSADRGLAF

size: NA
V: TRBV20-1
CDR3: SARETEAF

size: few
V: TRBV29-1
CDR3: SVAEGGYNSPLH

size: NA
V: TRBV7-9
CDR3: ASSPRQEPYNEQF

size: NA
V: TRBV12-3/TRBV12-4
CDR3: ASSLSPTGGTEAF

size: NA
V: TRBV3-1
CDR3: ASSQDQGRNTEAF

size: few
V: TRBV5-1
CDR3: ASRSQGGTDTQY

size: few
V: TRBV28
CDR3: ASSFSGGNDNQPQH

size: NA
V: TRBV4-2
CDR3: ASSQEVLGSHEQF

size: NA
V: TRBV20-1
CDR3: SASRQANTEAF

size: NA
V: TRBV20-1
CDR3: SARDLSNTDTQY

size: NA
V: TRBV10-3
CDR3: AISADRGRNSPLH

size: NA
V: TRBV24-1
CDR3: ATSDAAWYGYT

size: NA
V: TRBV20-1
CDR3: SARDGARKNTEAF

size: NA
V: TRBV19
CDR3: ASSTSDRGGTEAF

size: NA
V: TRBV29-1
CDR3: SAKGSNEKLF

size: NA
V: TRBV5-1
CDR3: ASSLAGFLSGANVLT

size: NA
V: TRBV6-2/TRBV6-3
CDR3: ASSTRQGLEAF

size: few
V: TRBV12-5
CDR3: ASPSGGYTEAF

size: few
V: TRBV15
CDR3: ATSKSNSGNTIY

size: NA
V: TRBV7-9
CDR3: ASDKDGNTEAF

size: few
V: TRBV20-1
CDR3: SASARETGKLGYT

size: NA
V: TRBV29-1
CDR3: SVLPHTDTQY

size: few
V: TRBV5-1
CDR3: ASSLSHSYEQY

size: few
V: TRBV30
CDR3: AWSVGGTEAF

size: many
V: TRBV12-3/TRBV12-4
CDR3: ASSLIGGIGTDTQY

size: few
V: TRBV7-2
CDR3: ASSLGQKTTLAF

size: NA
V: TRBV3-2
CDR3: ASSLEGSGSINNEQF

size: few
V: TRBV6-5
CDR3: ASSYSAGSSGNTIY

size: NA
V: TRBV12-3/TRBV12-4
CDR3: ASSRQGPLGYT

size: few
V: TRBV11-1
CDR3: ASSLPGVRTEAF

size: few
V: TRBV28
CDR3: ASRLTYSGGLRYPQH

size: NA
V: TRBV6-2/TRBV6-3
CDR3: ASSRYRNQPQH

size: few
V: TRBV3-1
CDR3: ASSQATGGYT

size: few
V: TRBV10-3
CDR3: AISDPGADYGYT